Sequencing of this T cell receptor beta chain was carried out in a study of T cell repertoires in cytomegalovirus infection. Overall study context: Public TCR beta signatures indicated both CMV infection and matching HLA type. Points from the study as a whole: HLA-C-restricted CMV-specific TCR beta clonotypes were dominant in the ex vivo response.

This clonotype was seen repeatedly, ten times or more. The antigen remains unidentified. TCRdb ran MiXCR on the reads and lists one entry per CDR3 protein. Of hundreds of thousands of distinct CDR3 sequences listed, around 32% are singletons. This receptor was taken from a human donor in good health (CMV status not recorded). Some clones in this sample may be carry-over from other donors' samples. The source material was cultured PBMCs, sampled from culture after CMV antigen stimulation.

CDR3 nucleotide sequence: TGTGCCAGCAGCTTAAGCGGGGGGGCCGCAGATACGCAGTATTTT. It specifies CASSLSGGAADTQYF. V usage is TRBV7-7 and J usage is TRBJ2-3, with 10 positions matching TRBD2. In germline, CDR1 is SSHAT, CDR2 FNYEAQ (reference sequence). The CDR3 contains 15 residues. The trim removed 2 bases at V and 4 bases at J, leaving 3 bases unmatched.